One and the same sample provided the 18 T cell receptor beta chains below, sequenced in a study of blood T cell repertoires in COVID-19. Some clones are missing from TCRdb's copy, which holds only in-frame ones; the method was immunoSEQ multiplex PCR. The profile shows about 410,000 clones, over 75% of them singletons. Sequencing was done on a sample of peripheral blood. These receptors all come from a woman in her 40s with COVID-19, enrolled during active disease.

The chain employs TRBV12-3 or TRBV12-4 and TRBJ1-5; no clear D gene. With 3 bases removed from V and 7 bases from J, the gap between germline ends came to 10 bases. The CDR3 has 13 amino acids. CDR3 DNA: TGTGCCAGCAGTTTTAGAGGGAGGCAGCCCCAGCATTTT. This codes for CASSFRGRQPQHF.

Only one count was recorded for this clone. Other nucleotide sequences from this sample produce the same CDR3. This sequence joins TRBV12-3 or TRBV12-4 and TRBJ2-7; TRBD1 is a possible D gene (5 bases). Trimming stripped 6 bases from V and 0 bases from J, with 9 bases between. The CDR3 consists of 13 residues. The CDR3 here is CASSPDSSYEQYF. In DNA, the CDR3 is TGTGCCAGCAGCCCCGACAGCTCCTACGAGCAGTACTTC.

The chain joins TRBV30 to TRBJ1-4; no definite D call. The CDR3 loop spans 13 amino acids. V lost 4 bases and J 5 bases, leaving 11 bases between the germline ends. Germline lookup yields CDR1 GTSNPN and CDR2 SVGIG (reference sequence). The CDR3 here is CAWNSLRNEKLFF. The CDR3 DNA reads TGTGCCTGGAACTCCCTCCGGAATGAAAAACTGTTTTTT.

The chain combines TRBV10-3 with TRBJ2-7; 7 nucleotides match TRBD2. This CDR3 comprises 11 residues. The V gene's germline CDR1 is ENHRY and CDR2 SYGVKD. V was clipped by 7 bases and J by 6 bases; unmatched bases: 3. CDR3 nucleotide sequence: TGTGCCATCACCCCGGGGGGCGAGCAGTACTTC. It translates to CAITPGGEQYF.

The rearrangement joins TRBV9 to TRBJ2-5, with TRBD2 matching over 12 bases. Germline CDR1 SGDLS, CDR2 YYNGEE. There are 16 residues in the CDR3. J gave up 5 bases and V 0 bases, and 5 bases lay outside the gene matches. The CDR3 coding sequence is TGTGCCAGCAGCGTAGGGCTAGCGGGGGGGGCGGAGACCCAGTACTTC. The encoded protein is CASSVGLAGGAETQYF. The full variable domain, its missing parts supplied by reference TRBV9 and TRBJ2-5, is DSGVTQTPKHLITATGQRVTLRCSPRSGDLSVYWYQQSLDQGLQFLIQYYNGEERAKGNILERFSAQQFPDLHSELNLSSLELGDSALYFCASSVGLAGGAETQYFGPGTRLLVL.

This chain uses TRBV6-2 or TRBV6-3 with TRBJ1-4, with D uncertain. The germline V gene encodes CDR1 MNHEY and CDR2 SVGEGT. CDR3 length equals 17 residues. V was shortened by 5 bases and J by 0 bases, with 16 bases between the two germline ends. CDR3 protein: CASSLLGWAATNEKLFF. The CDR3, as DNA: TGTGCCAGCAGTCTTCTCGGATGGGCCGCAACTAATGAAAAACTGTTTTTT.

This rearrangement joins TRBV5-1 to TRBJ2-2, with 7 positions matching TRBD2. V shed 3 bases, J shed 4 bases, and the junction held 9 bases outside the gene matches. This CDR3 is built from 16 residues. The V gene's germline CDR1 is SGHRS and CDR2 YFSETQ. The CDR3 loop is CASSSRAGESTGELFF. CDR3 in DNA: TGCGCCAGCAGCTCCCGGGCGGGAGAGTCCACCGGGGAGCTGTTTTTT.

J is TRBJ1-1 and V is TRBV6-2 or TRBV6-3, with D perhaps matching TRBD1 (6 bases). The CDR3 runs to 16 residues. V shed 4 bases and J shed 1 base, with 16 bases lying between them. Germline assignment: CDR1 MNHEY and CDR2 SVGEGT. The CDR3 sequence: CASSSVGGGKNTEAFF. The CDR3 DNA sequence: TGTGCCAGCAGTTCCGTGGGGGGGGGCAAGAACACTGAAGCTTTCTTT.

The CDR3 is CASSPMGALHF. Written as DNA, the CDR3 is TGTGCCAGCAGCCCGATGGGCGCCCTCCACTTT. The rearrangement uses TRBV6-2 or TRBV6-3 and TRBJ1-6; D gene ambiguous. V lost 6 bases and J 14 bases, leaving 11 bases between the germline ends. CDR1 is MNHEY and CDR2 is SVGEGT in the germline V gene. This CDR3 spans 11 amino acids.

The chain recombines TRBV28 with TRBJ1-3; no clear D. This CDR3 has 15 residues. Germline CDR1 and CDR2: MDHEN and SYDVKM. V was trimmed by 3 bases and J by 0 bases, leaving 9 bases between them. This chain's CDR3 is CASSFGLSSGNTIYF. The CDR3 DNA follows: TGTGCCAGCAGTTTCGGTCTGAGCTCTGGAAACACCATATATTTT.

The chain couples TRBV9 to TRBJ2-3; tentatively, D is TRBD2 (5 bases). Trimming took off 2 bases at V and 3 bases at J, with 10 bases between the two ends. This CDR3 has 14 residues. The germline V gene encodes CDR1 SGDLS and CDR2 YYNGEE. The CDR3 DNA reads TGTGCCAGCAGCGTGGGCTGGACTACAGATACGCAGTATTTT. Its protein product is CASSVGWTTDTQYF. Supplemented by reference TRBV9 and TRBJ2-3, the full variable domain reads DSGVTQTPKHLITATGQRVTLRCSPRSGDLSVYWYQQSLDQGLQFLIQYYNGEERAKGNILERFSAQQFPDLHSELNLSSLELGDSALYFCASSVGWTTDTQYFGPGTRLTVL.

The chain recombines TRBV7-2 with TRBJ1-5; D gene ambiguous. The germline gives CDR1 SGHTA, CDR2 FQGNSA. With 3 bases removed from V and 2 bases from J, the gap between germline ends came to 5 bases. This CDR3 region has 13 residues. Here the CDR3 reads CASSFIRNQPQHF. DNA for the CDR3: TGTGCCAGCAGCTTTATCCGCAATCAGCCCCAGCATTTT.

The chain joins TRBV7-6 to TRBJ2-5; 10 nucleotides align to TRBD2. The CDR3 is made up of 16 amino acids. Unmatched junction bases numbered 10, after V lost 5 bases and J lost 4 bases. In germline, CDR1 is SGHVS, CDR2 FNYEAQ. Here the CDR3 DNA reads TGTGCCAGCAGCCCGCCCCTAGCGGGAGCACCAGAGACCCAGTACTTC. It codes for CASSPPLAGAPETQYF.

V and J are TRBV6-2 or TRBV6-3 and TRBJ2-1; no clear D gene. This CDR3 contains 16 residues. CDR1 and CDR2 from the germline V gene are MNHEY and SVGEGT. V lost 3 bases to trimming and J lost 5 bases, with 17 bases between them. The CDR3 bases are TGTGCCAGCAGTTATAAGATATCCGACAAGCACAATGAGCAGTTCTTC. Translated: CASSYKISDKHNEQFF.

The CDR3 spells CASSQVGQGYGYTF. CDR3 bases: TGTGCCAGCAGCCAAGTAGGGCAGGGGTATGGCTACACCTTC. The genes are TRBV3-1 (or the pseudogene TRBV3-2) and TRBJ1-2; perhaps TRBD1 as D (6 bases). Trimming cost V 1 base and J 5 bases, with 11 bases left between them. This CDR3 contains 14 residues. From germline, CDR1 is LGHDT and CDR2 YNNKEL (reference sequence).

The rearrangement joins TRBV5-1 to TRBJ2-3; maybe TRBD1 (6 bases). With 4 bases removed from V and 2 bases from J, the gap between germline ends came to 17 bases. The germline CDR1 and CDR2 sequences are SGHRS and YFSETQ. CDR3 size: 16 residues. DNA for the CDR3: TGCGCCAGCAGCCCTGCGACAGGTTGGATCACAGATACGCAGTATTTT. Protein: CASSPATGWITDTQYF. Together with reference TRBV5-1 and TRBJ2-3, the CDR3 gives the full variable domain: KAGVTQTPRYLIKTRGQQVTLSCSPISGHRSVSWYQQTPGQGLQFLFEYFSETQRNKGNFPGRFSGRQFSNSRSEMNVSTLELGDSALYLCASSPATGWITDTQYFGPGTRLTVL.

The rearrangement uses TRBV20-1 and TRBJ1-1; possibly TRBD1 for D (5 bases). V dropped 3 bases and J dropped 5 bases, with 7 bases sitting between them. This CDR3 has 11 residues. The germline V gene encodes CDR1 DFQATT and CDR2 SNEGSKA (reference sequence). CDR3 sequence reads: CSARGLTEAFF. CDR3 DNA sequence: TGCAGTGCTAGGGGGCTTACTGAAGCTTTCTTT.

The chain uses TRBV11-2 and TRBJ2-7, with D unclear. V was clipped by 5 bases and J by 3 bases, with 11 bases between them. The CDR3 spans 13 residues. CDR1 is SGHAT and CDR2 is FQNNGV in the germline V gene. Here the CDR3 DNA reads TGTGCCAGCAGCCGAGGCTACATCTACGAGCAGTACTTC. This encodes CASSRGYIYEQYF.